The 15 T cell receptor beta chains given below trace back to one sample, sequenced in a study of blood T cell repertoires in COVID-19. Some clones are missing from TCRdb's copy, which holds only in-frame ones; the method was immunoSEQ multiplex PCR. Here the sample spans about 110,000 clones, 80% to 90% being singletons. Sample: peripheral blood. These receptors all stem from a woman between 45 and 65 years old with acute or convalescent COVID-19.

V and J are TRBV7-8 and TRBJ1-1, with D hard to call. CDR3 length: 14 amino acids. Germline CDR1 SGHVS, CDR2 FQNEAQ. V lost 1 base to trimming and J lost 2 bases, with 8 bases between them. The CDR3: CASSLGQTNTEAFF. The CDR3 DNA follows: TGTGCCAGCAGCTTAGGACAAACAAACACTGAAGCTTTCTTT.

The genes are TRBV7-9 and TRBJ2-2, with 8 bases that match TRBD1. Germline values: CDR1 SEHNR, CDR2 FQNEAQ (reference sequence). The CDR3 totals 15 residues. V shed 5 bases, J shed 2 bases, and the junction held 4 bases outside the gene matches. This CDR3 reads CASSLGTGNTGELFF. CDR3 nucleotides: TGTGCCAGCAGCCTGGGGACAGGAAACACCGGGGAGCTGTTTTTT.

The gene calls are TRBV7-3 and TRBJ2-2; D unresolved. The CDR3 covers 15 residues. Trimming pared 5 bases from V and 1 base from J, leaving 11 bases between. Per germline, CDR1 SGHTA and CDR2 FQGTGA. CDR3 in amino acids: CASSKSLRNTGELFF. As DNA, the CDR3 is TGTGCCAGCAGCAAGTCTCTCAGGAACACCGGGGAGCTGTTTTTT.

V usage is TRBV18 and J usage is TRBJ2-6; D gene ambiguous. Germline-derived CDR1 and CDR2 are KGHSH and LQKENI. Trimming took 0 bases from V and 1 from J, leaving 7 bases between them. The CDR3 sequence is 16 residues long. CDR3 in DNA: TGTGCCAGCTCACCACCGTGGGCTTCTGGGGCCAACGTCCTGACTTTC. Residues: CASSPPWASGANVLTF.

The V call is TRBV28, the J call TRBJ2-7; D gene unclear. The ends were cut back, 1 base at V and 6 bases at J, with 16 bases in the middle. Germline CDR1 and CDR2: MDHEN and SYDVKM. The CDR3 is 15 residues long. DNA for the CDR3: TGTGCCAGCAGTTTATATTTTTCCCGACACGCCGAGCAGTACTTC. Amino acid sequence: CASSLYFSRHAEQYF.

This clone was seen just once. The rearrangement joins TRBV6-5 to TRBJ2-3; 11 bases align to TRBD2. This CDR3 comprises 14 residues. The germline V gene encodes CDR1 MNHEY and CDR2 SVGAGI. V lost 10 bases to trimming and J lost 1 base; unmatched junction nucleotides: 4. In DNA, the CDR3 is TGTGCCACCTTTAGCGGGGGGGGCACAGATACGCAGTATTTT. Translating it yields CATFSGGGTDTQYF.

The chain is built from TRBV28 and TRBJ2-6, with a tentative D call TRBD2 (7 bases). The CDR3 runs 17 residues. In germline, CDR1 is MDHEN, CDR2 SYDVKM. V lost 7 bases and J 2 bases, leaving 18 bases between the germline ends. CDR3 in amino acids: CASTPLRGATGANVLTF. The CDR3, as DNA: TGTGCCAGCACCCCTCTTCGGGGGGCAACTGGGGCCAACGTCCTGACTTTC.

This clone was seen a handful of times. V is TRBV5-6 and J is TRBJ2-5; D is possibly TRBD1 (6 bases). This CDR3 is 13 amino acids long. Germline CDR1 SGHDT, CDR2 YYEEEE. V was clipped by 7 bases and J by 2 bases, with 12 bases between them. CDR3 in amino acids: CASLPQGQETQYF. Written as DNA, the CDR3 is TGTGCCAGCCTACCACAGGGTCAAGAGACCCAGTACTTC.

Only one count was recorded for this clone. The chain combines TRBV2 with TRBJ1-3, with a possible D match to TRBD1 (6 bases). V was pared by 8 bases and J by 7 bases, with 9 bases between. The V gene's germline CDR1 is SNHLY and CDR2 FYNNEI. CDR3 length equals 11 residues. CDR3 sequence (DNA): TGTGCCAGCCAGGGGTACAACACCATATATTTT. It codes for CASQGYNTIYF.

The rearrangement joins TRBV5-1 to TRBJ2-2, with a tentative D call TRBD1 (6 bases). This CDR3 has 14 residues. Per germline, CDR1 SGHRS and CDR2 YFSETQ. V lost 4 bases and J 6 bases, leaving 13 bases between the germline ends. The DNA of the CDR3 is TGCGCCAGCAGCCTGGACCCAGGGGCCGGGGAGCTGTTTTTT. Protein sequence: CASSLDPGAGELFF.

The rearrangement links TRBV6-5 to TRBJ1-1; 7 bases fit TRBD1. The CDR3 covers 13 residues. V lost 7 bases, J lost 5 bases, and 7 bases stayed unmatched. The germline gives CDR1 MNHEY, CDR2 SVGAGI. The DNA for the CDR3 is TGTGCCAGCACCACAGGGGTCGGGACTGAAGCTTTCTTT. Amino acids: CASTTGVGTEAFF.

The rearrangement links TRBV9 to TRBJ2-2; maybe TRBD2 (6 bases). Trimming stripped 0 bases from V and 8 bases from J, with 11 bases between. There are 14 residues in the CDR3. The germline CDR1 and CDR2 sequences are SGDLS and YYNGEE. The CDR3 region is CASSVDPAGGELFF. As DNA, the CDR3 is TGTGCCAGCAGCGTAGACCCCGCGGGGGGGGAGCTGTTTTTT.

CDR3 sequence reads: CASSLGYGNYGYTF. DNA of the CDR3: TGTGCCAGCAGCTTGGGGTACGGTAACTATGGCTACACCTTC. The chain joins TRBV5-5 to TRBJ1-2; D remains unclear. V was cut by 0 bases and J by 1 base, with 7 bases left in between. This CDR3 has 14 amino acids. CDR1 and CDR2 from the germline V gene are SGHKS and YYEKEE (reference sequence).

V and J are TRBV18 and TRBJ2-3; D perhaps matches TRBD2 (6 bases). This CDR3 spans 14 amino acids. The germline gives CDR1 KGHSH, CDR2 LQKENI. V dropped 4 bases and J dropped 4 bases, with 12 bases sitting between them. CDR3 nucleotide sequence: TGTGCCAGCTCACTGGGACTCGGGGCAGATACGCAGTATTTT. This gives the protein CASSLGLGADTQYF.

The chain employs TRBV19 and TRBJ1-1, with D hard to call. The CDR3 runs to 13 residues. The V gene lost 1 base and the J gene lost 7 bases, with 10 bases spanning the gap. Germline V gene sequence: CDR1 LNHDA, CDR2 SQIVND (reference sequence). The CDR3 DNA follows: TGTGCCAGTAGTATAGGGGGAGGCGGTGAAGCTTTCTTT. It specifies CASSIGGGGEAFF. The whole variable domain, remainder taken from reference TRBV19 and TRBJ1-1, is DGGITQSPKYLFRKEGQNVTLSCEQNLNHDAMYWYRQDPGQGLRLIYYSQIVNDFQKGDIAEGYSVSREKKESFPLTVTSAQKNPTAFYLCASSIGGGGEAFFGQGTRLTVV.